This T cell receptor (beta chain) was sequenced during a study of shared clonotypes between healthy human individuals. The authors ran the assay at deep level. DNA from unsorted PBMC was sequenced on ten immunoSEQ deep assay plates. Original processing methods: Junction-only sequences without quality scores came from ImmunoSEQ, so filtering differed. Sequencing was performed with immunoSEQ multiplex PCR; in TCRdb, only in-frame clones are kept and a portion is missing. For V, J and clone size, that table is used; D and trimming come from the DNA. The sample includes hundreds of thousands of clones, over 60% of them seen just once. Germline values: CDR1 GTSNPN, CDR2 SVGIG (reference sequence). The CDR3 is made up of 13 amino acids. The germline V and J ends were trimmed by 1 base and 1 base, with 7 bases remaining between them. On this clone: This may come from a read error, since a much larger clone is one base off. Other DNA sequences in the same sample also yield this CDR3.

The sequenced material came from PBMCs. This TCR was recovered from a woman in her 40s in good health. Some clones in this sample may be carry-over from other donors' samples. V is TRBV30 and J is TRBJ2-5; a possible D gene is TRBD1 (5 bases). This chain's CDR3 is CAWSGDSQETQYF. The CDR3 DNA reads TGTGCCTGGAGTGGTGACAGCCAAGAGACCCAGTACTTC.